The T cell receptor beta chain described here comes from a study of T-cell memory formation after mild COVID-19. Germline values: CDR1 SEHNR, CDR2 FQNEAQ (reference sequence). The CDR3 is made up of 12 amino acids. V was cut by 1 base and J by 7 bases, with 7 bases left in between. TCRdb itself ran the 5' RACE reads through MiXCR, one entry per CDR3 protein. The table includes approximately 180,000 distinct CDR3 sequences, 16% detected once. The origin of this receptor is an adult woman who had mild COVID-19 (a few samples of this study predate the infection). Cell type and time point are not known. Sequenced material: PBMCs or a T cell subset sorted from them (not recorded which). The chain couples TRBV7-9 to TRBJ1-2; D is undetermined. The CDR3 bases are TGTGCCAGCAGCTTAGTGGGAAGTGGCTACACCTTC. It yields the protein CASSLVGSGYTF.